The T cell receptor (beta chain) under discussion was sequenced for a study of T cell responses to AZD1222 COVID-19 vaccine. General observations from the study: In a largely white British group with more females than males, clonal diversity was possibly underestimated. Only after the peak T cell response were repertoires sampled.

Clones were sequenced by immunoSEQ multiplex PCR, and TCRdb holds only the in-frame ones, with some missing. The sample includes roughly 120,000 clones, approximately 90% of them seen just once. In the case of this clone: The antigen is unknown.

Material: peripheral blood, obtained 28 days after the second AZD1222 dose. This clonotype was sampled from an adult who received the AZD1222 COVID-19 vaccine.

CDR3 in DNA: TGTGCCAGCTCACCTCAGGGAATCCGTTTCACAGATACGCAGTATTTT. It codes for CASSPQGIRFTDTQYF. The chain has TRBV18 and TRBJ2-3; a possible D gene is TRBD1 (5 bases). This CDR3 is 16 amino acids long. Trimming removed 3 bases from V and 2 bases from J, with 15 bases in between. The germline V gene has CDR1 KGHSH and CDR2 LQKENI.